Below are 5 T cell receptor beta chains sequenced from a single sample in a study of graft-versus-host responses after intestinal transplantation. The antigens for these receptors are not known. Sequencing was performed with immunoSEQ multiplex PCR; in TCRdb, only in-frame clones are kept and a portion is missing. The sample includes about 39,000 clones, about 96% of them seen just once. The material was unstimulated CD8+ T cells sorted from spleen or lymph node cells, obtained before transplant. The receptor set was obtained from a human donor who was the organ donor for an intestinal transplant.

V gene TRBV5-6 combines with J gene TRBJ1-2, with TRBD1 matching 7 bases. The CDR3 length is 17 residues. Unmatched junction bases numbered 13, after V lost 1 base and J lost 4 bases. Per germline, CDR1 SGHDT and CDR2 YYEEEE. CDR3 sequence: CASSLFLGGTAPYGYTF. CDR3 in DNA: TGTGCCAGCAGCTTGTTTCTGGGTGGGACAGCGCCCTATGGCTACACCTTC.

This chain links TRBV5-4 with TRBJ1-1, with TRBD1 identical over 7 bases. Germline values: CDR1 SGHNT, CDR2 YYREEE (reference sequence). The CDR3 runs 12 residues. The J segment lost 6 bases and the V segment lost 3 bases, leaving 2 bases of the junction unmatched. CDR3 DNA sequence: TGTGCCAGCAGCTCGAGGGGGCCTGAAGCTTTCTTT. Amino acids: CASSSRGPEAFF. Looking up the rest from reference TRBV5-4 and TRBJ1-1 gives the full variable domain: ETGVTQSPTHLIKTRGQQVTLRCSSQSGHNTVSWYQQALGQGPQFIFQYYREEENGRGNFPPRFSGLQFPNYSSELNVNALELDDSALYLCASSSRGPEAFFGQGTRLTVV.

The chain joins TRBV2 to TRBJ1-1; D is unclear. V dropped 5 bases and J dropped 2 bases, with 12 bases sitting between them. Looked up from germline, CDR1 is SNHLY and CDR2 is FYNNEI. This CDR3 contains 14 residues. The CDR3 region has the DNA TGTGCCAGCAGTAATCAGGCAGTTAACACTGAAGCTTTCTTT. This encodes CASSNQAVNTEAFF.

The sample holds one count of this clone. The chain links TRBV15 to TRBJ2-1, with D unresolved. Trimming left V 1 base short and J 9 bases short, with 4 bases between. The CDR3 covers 11 residues. The germline gives CDR1 LNHNV, CDR2 YYDKDF (reference sequence). The DNA for the CDR3 is TGTGCCACCAGCAGAGGATGTGAGCAGTTCTTC. Amino acids: CATSRGCEQFF.

J is TRBJ1-6 and V is TRBV5-1, with D uncertain. V dropped 4 bases and J dropped 7 bases, with 6 bases sitting between them. The germline V gene has CDR1 SGHRS and CDR2 YFSETQ. CDR3 length: 12 amino acids. Here the CDR3 DNA reads TGCGCCAGCAGCGCAGAAAATTCACCCCTCCACTTT. This codes for CASSAENSPLHF.